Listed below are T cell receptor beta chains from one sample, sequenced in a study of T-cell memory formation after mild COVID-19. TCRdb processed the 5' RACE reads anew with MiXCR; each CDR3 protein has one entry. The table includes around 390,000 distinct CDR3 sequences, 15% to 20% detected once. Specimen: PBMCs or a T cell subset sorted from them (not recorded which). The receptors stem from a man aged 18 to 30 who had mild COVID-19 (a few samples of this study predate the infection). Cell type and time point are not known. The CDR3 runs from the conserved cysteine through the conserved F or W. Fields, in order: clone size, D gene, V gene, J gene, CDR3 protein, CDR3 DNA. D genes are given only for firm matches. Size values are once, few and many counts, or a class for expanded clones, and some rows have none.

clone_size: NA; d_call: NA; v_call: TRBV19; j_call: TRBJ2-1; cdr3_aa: CASSIGTYNEQFF; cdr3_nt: TGTGCCAGTAGTATCGGCACGTACAATGAGCAGTTCTTC
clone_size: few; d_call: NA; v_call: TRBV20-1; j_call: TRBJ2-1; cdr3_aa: CSAREGGQAYNEQFF; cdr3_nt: TGCAGTGCTAGAGAGGGGGGGCAAGCGTACAATGAGCAGTTCTTC
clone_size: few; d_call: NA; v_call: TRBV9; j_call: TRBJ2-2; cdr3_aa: CASSPRVGLNTGELFF; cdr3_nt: TGTGCCAGCAGCCCAAGGGTGGGGCTGAACACCGGGGAGCTGTTTTTT
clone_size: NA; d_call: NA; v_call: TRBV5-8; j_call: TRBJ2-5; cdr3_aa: CASSLDLQETQYF; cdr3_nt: TGTGCCAGCAGCTTGGACCTCCAAGAGACCCAGTACTTC
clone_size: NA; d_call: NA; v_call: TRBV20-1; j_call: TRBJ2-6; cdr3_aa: CSGTYRSGANVLTF; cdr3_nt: TGCAGTGGGACGTACCGCTCTGGGGCCAACGTCCTGACTTTC
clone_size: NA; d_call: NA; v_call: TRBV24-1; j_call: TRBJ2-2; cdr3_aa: CATEGGNTGELFF; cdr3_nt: TGTGCCACCGAGGGGGGAAACACCGGGGAGCTGTTTTTT
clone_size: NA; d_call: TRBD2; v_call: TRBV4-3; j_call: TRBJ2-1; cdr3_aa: CASSRTRGGAYNEQFF; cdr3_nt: TGCGCCAGCAGCCGCACCCGCGGGGGAGCCTACAATGAGCAGTTCTTC
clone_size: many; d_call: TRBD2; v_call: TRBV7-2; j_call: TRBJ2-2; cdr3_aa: CASSPRASGVTGELFF; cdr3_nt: TGTGCCAGCAGCCCCCGCGCTAGCGGGGTTACCGGGGAGCTGTTTTTT
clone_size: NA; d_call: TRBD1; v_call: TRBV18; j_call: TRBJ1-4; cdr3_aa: CASSPRTGNEKLFF; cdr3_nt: TGTGCCAGCTCACCAAGGACAGGGAATGAAAAACTGTTTTTT
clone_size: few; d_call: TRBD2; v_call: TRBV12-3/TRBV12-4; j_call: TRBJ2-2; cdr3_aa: CASSPSGGLSITGELFF; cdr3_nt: TGTGCCAGCAGTCCGTCCGGGGGACTATCAATTACCGGGGAGCTGTTTTTT
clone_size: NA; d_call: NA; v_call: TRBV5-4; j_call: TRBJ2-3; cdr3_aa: CASSLWLGGTDTQYF; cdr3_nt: TGTGCCAGCAGCCTCTGGCTAGGAGGCACAGATACGCAGTATTTT
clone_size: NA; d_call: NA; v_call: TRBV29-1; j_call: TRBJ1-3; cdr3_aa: CSAWGGGYSGNTIYF; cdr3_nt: TGCAGCGCCTGGGGGGGCGGATACTCTGGAAACACCATATATTTT
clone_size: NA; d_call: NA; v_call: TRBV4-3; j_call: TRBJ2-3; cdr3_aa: CASKVWGRDTDTQYF; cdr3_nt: TGCGCCAGCAAGGTCTGGGGACGGGACACAGATACGCAGTATTTT
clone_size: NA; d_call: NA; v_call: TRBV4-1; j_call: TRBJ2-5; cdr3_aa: CASSPRSGLTRTQYF; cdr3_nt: TGCGCCAGCAGCCCGAGAAGCGGACTTACGAGGACCCAGTACTTC
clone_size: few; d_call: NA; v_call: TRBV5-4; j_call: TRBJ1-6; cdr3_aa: CASSLGTEANSPLHF; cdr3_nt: TGTGCCAGCAGCTTGGGGACAGAAGCCAATTCACCCCTCCACTTT
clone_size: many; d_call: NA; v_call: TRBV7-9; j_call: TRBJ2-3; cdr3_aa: CASSPTGRGRTDTQYF; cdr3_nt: TGTGCCAGCAGCCCCACTGGCAGGGGAAGAACAGATACGCAGTATTTT
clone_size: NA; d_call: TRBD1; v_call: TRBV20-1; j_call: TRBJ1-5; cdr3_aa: CSAKTGAVGYQPQHF; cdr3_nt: TGCAGTGCGAAAACAGGGGCCGTTGGGTATCAGCCACAGCATTTT
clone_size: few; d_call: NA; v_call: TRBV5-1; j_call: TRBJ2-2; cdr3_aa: CASSLAGELLNTGELFF; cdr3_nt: TGCGCCAGCAGCTTGGCCGGAGAACTTCTGAACACCGGGGAGCTGTTTTTT
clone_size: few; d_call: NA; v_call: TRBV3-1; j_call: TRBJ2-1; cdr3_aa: CASSRDGGTYNEQFF; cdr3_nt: TGTGCCAGCAGCCGTGACGGGGGAACCTACAATGAGCAGTTCTTC